Shown below are 12 T cell receptor beta chains from a single sample sequenced in a study of molecular identifiers for immune sequencing clone quantification (dated by TCRdb to 2016 to 2018). Library preparation employed PCR. Data came from an Illumina HiSeq 4000. The public reads were quality trimmed at Q25 with fastp and then assembled into clones with MiXCR by TCRdb, keeping productive beta chains. A single entry per CDR3 protein holds the most common genes and DNA from its merged rows. The sample table holds some 93,000 distinct CDR3 sequences, of which roughly a fifth were seen once. Of the sample, 1.1% falls within the top ten clones. The sample was naive CD8+ T cells from blood, with Jurkat cell RNA spiked in. Per the publication, the cell subset or site label means: FACS-sorted CD8+CD4-CCR7+CD45RA+ naive T cells. Source of these receptors: a human donor in good health. Some libraries in this study had Jurkat cell RNA spiked in.

This clonotype was seen a few times. The rearrangement joins TRBV11-2 to TRBJ2-3, with 12 positions matching TRBD1. Trimming cost V 3 bases and J 4 bases; bases outside gene matches: 2. Germline CDR1 and CDR2: SGHAT and FQNNGV. This CDR3 comprises 15 residues. The CDR3 loop is CASSLGQGASDTQYF. The CDR3 region has the DNA TGTGCCAGCAGCTTGGGACAGGGGGCATCAGATACGCAGTATTTT.

The sample holds many counts of this clonotype. CDR3 in amino acids: CASSRNQGKETQYF. The DNA for the CDR3 is TGTGCCAGCAGCCGCAACCAGGGAAAAGAGACCCAGTACTTC. This chain links TRBV6-2 or TRBV6-3 with TRBJ2-5; maybe TRBD1 (5 bases). Per the germline V gene, CDR1 is MNHEY and CDR2 is SVGEGT. This CDR3 has 14 amino acids. V was shortened by 6 bases and J by 3 bases, with 14 bases between the two germline ends.

This clonotype was observed many times. The chain joins TRBV10-3 to TRBJ2-3; unclear D gene. Trimming removed 10 bases at V and 5 bases at J, with 13 bases between. The CDR3 sequence is 12 residues long. Germline lookup yields CDR1 ENHRY and CDR2 SYGVKD. CDR3 nucleotides: TGTGCCAACTCCCCCGATGGAGATACGCAGTATTTT. Protein product: CANSPDGDTQYF.

The J gene is TRBJ2-5, the V gene TRBV20-1; possibly TRBD2 for D (5 bases). Between the trimmed V and J ends, which lost 5 bases and 2 bases, there was a span of 9 bases. The CDR3 spans 12 residues. Germline V CDR1 and CDR2: DFQATT, SNEGSKA (reference sequence). CDR3 amino acids: CSARGIQETQYF. The CDR3 nucleotides read TGCAGTGCTCGAGGGATTCAAGAGACCCAGTACTTC.

This clonotype has ten or more counts. CDR3 sequence (DNA): TGTGCCAGCAGCTTCACAGGGGCCAATCAGCCCCAGCATTTT. Encoded protein: CASSFTGANQPQHF. The chain employs TRBV13 and TRBJ1-5; 7 positions match TRBD1. CDR1 PRHDT and CDR2 FYEKMQ come from the germline V gene (reference sequence). The CDR3 covers 14 residues. With V trimmed by 3 bases and J by 3 bases, 2 bases remained unmatched.

This clonotype was counted at least ten times. The chain links TRBV12-3 or TRBV12-4 to TRBJ2-7; 8 bases match TRBD1. V lost 10 bases and J lost 6; bases outside the gene matches: 8. The CDR3 consists of 12 residues. The CDR3 sequence is CATSRTGPEQYF. As DNA, the CDR3 is TGTGCCACCTCCCGGACAGGGCCCGAGCAGTACTTC.

This clonotype has just a few counts. The chain recombines TRBV3-1 with TRBJ1-6; D ambiguous. The germline gives CDR1 LGHDT, CDR2 YNNKEL (reference sequence). V lost 0 bases and J 7 bases, leaving 13 bases between the germline ends. There are 16 residues in the CDR3. As DNA, the CDR3 is TGTGCCAGCAGCCAAGATCGGCAGACGATCAATTCACCCCTCCACTTT. This sequence encodes CASSQDRQTINSPLHF. Supplemented by reference TRBV3-1 and TRBJ1-6, the full variable domain reads DTAVSQTPKYLVTQMGNDKSIKCEQNLGHDTMYWYKQDSKKFLKIMFSYNNKELIINETVPNRFSPKSPDKAHLNLHINSLELGDSAVYFCASSQDRQTINSPLHFGNGTRLTVT.

This clonotype came up a few times. The chain carries TRBV27 and TRBJ2-5; 12 bases agree with TRBD2. Germline CDR1 is MNHEY and CDR2 is SMNVEV (reference sequence). This CDR3 is 15 amino acids long. J lost 5 bases, V lost 5 bases, and 6 bases had no gene match. DNA of the CDR3: TGTGCCAGCAGTGACGGGACTAGCGGGCAGGAGACCCAGTACTTC. Amino acids: CASSDGTSGQETQYF.

This clonotype has at least ten counts. V is TRBV27 and J is TRBJ2-7; no clear D gene. V was clipped by 0 bases and J by 3 bases, with 6 bases between them. The CDR3 has 13 amino acids. The germline CDR1 and CDR2 sequences are MNHEY and SMNVEV (reference sequence). The CDR3 here is CASSLSPVYEQYF. CDR3 nucleotide sequence: TGTGCCAGCAGTTTATCGCCAGTCTACGAGCAGTACTTC.

This clonotype was counted many times. The V call is TRBV5-6, the J call TRBJ1-1, with D uncertain. V dropped 0 bases and J dropped 7 bases, with 13 bases sitting between them. The CDR3 runs to 14 residues. CDR1 is SGHDT, CDR2 YYEEEE, per germline. CDR3 sequence (DNA): TGTGCCAGCAGCTTGGCCACAGAGGTCCTTGAAGCTTTCTTT. Its translation: CASSLATEVLEAFF.

This clonotype was recorded a few times. This sequence joins TRBV7-2 and TRBJ1-1; D gene unclear. With 4 bases removed from V and 0 bases from J, the gap between germline ends came to 12 bases. The CDR3 consists of 15 residues. CDR1 and CDR2 from the germline V gene are SGHTA and FQGNSA. This CDR3 reads CASSYADLLNTEAFF. CDR3 nucleotides: TGTGCCAGCAGCTACGCGGACCTTTTGAACACTGAAGCTTTCTTT.

A remark on this clonotype: Possible read error: a much larger clone is one base away. The V and J genes are TRBV5-6 and TRBJ2-7; 7 bases agree with TRBD1. CDR3 size: 13 residues. CDR1 is SGHDT and CDR2 is YYEEEE in the germline V gene. CDR3 residues: CASSHRQGDEQHF. The CDR3, as DNA: TGTGCCAGCAGCCACCGCCAGGGGGACGAGCAGCACTTC.